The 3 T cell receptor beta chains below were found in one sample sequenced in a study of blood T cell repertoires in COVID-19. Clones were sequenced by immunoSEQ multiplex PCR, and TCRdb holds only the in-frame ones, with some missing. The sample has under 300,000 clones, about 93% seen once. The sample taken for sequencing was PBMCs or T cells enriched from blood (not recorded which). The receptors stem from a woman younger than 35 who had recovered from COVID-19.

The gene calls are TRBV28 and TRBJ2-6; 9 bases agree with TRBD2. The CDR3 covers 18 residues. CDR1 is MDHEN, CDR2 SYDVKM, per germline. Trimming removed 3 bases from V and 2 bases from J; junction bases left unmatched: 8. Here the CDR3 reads CASSFRVAGVAGANVLTF. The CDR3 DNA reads TGTGCCAGCAGTTTTCGGGTAGCGGGAGTCGCTGGGGCCAACGTCCTGACTTTC. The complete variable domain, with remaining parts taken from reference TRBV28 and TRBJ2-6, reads DVKVTQSSRYLVKRTGEKVFLECVQDMDHENMFWYRQDPGLGLRLIYFSYDVKMKEKGDIPEGYSVSREKKERFSLILESASTNQTSMYLCASSFRVAGVAGANVLTFGAGSRLTVL.

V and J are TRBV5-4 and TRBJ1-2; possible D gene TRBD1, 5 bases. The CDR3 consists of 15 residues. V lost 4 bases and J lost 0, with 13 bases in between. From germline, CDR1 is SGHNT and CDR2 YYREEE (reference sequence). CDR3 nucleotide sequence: TGTGCCAGCAGCCCCCCGGGGGGGACTAACTATGGCTACACCTTC. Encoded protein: CASSPPGGTNYGYTF.

The CDR3 bases are TGCGCCAGCAGCTTGGCGGGGACAGGAGACGCTTTCTTT. Residues: CASSLAGTGDAFF. This chain joins TRBV5-1 and TRBJ1-1; 8 bases agree with TRBD1. V was clipped by 0 bases and J by 11 bases; unmatched bases: 6. The CDR3 runs 13 residues. Per germline, CDR1 SGHRS and CDR2 YFSETQ. Filled out from reference TRBV5-1 and TRBJ1-1, the complete variable domain reads KAGVTQTPRYLIKTRGQQVTLSCSPISGHRSVSWYQQTPGQGLQFLFEYFSETQRNKGNFPGRFSGRQFSNSRSEMNVSTLELGDSALYLCASSLAGTGDAFFGQGTRLTVV.